Following are 10 T cell receptor beta chains from one sample sequenced in a study of post-analysis software for immune sequencing data (dated by TCRdb to between 2015 and 2016). General study outcomes and caveats: Patients showed significantly higher frequencies than controls for five TRBV segments, among them TRBV5-6, TRBV5-1 and TRBV20-1.

The library relied on PCR. Sequenced using an Illumina HiSeq 2500. Unique molecular identifiers were incorporated into TCR beta cDNA libraries to reduce PCR and sequencing biases. TCRdb handled the public reads itself, with Q25 trimming in fastp and clone calling in MiXCR, and kept productive beta chains. Records with the same CDR3 protein are collapsed into one entry carrying the most frequent genes and DNA. This sample holds 740,000 or so distinct CDR3 sequences; approximately 50% were observed only once. Approximately 4.5% of the sample is taken by the ten largest. These TCRs' antigens remain unknown. Sequenced sample: blood. These receptors all come from a girl aged 5-17 years with multiple sclerosis.

This chain uses TRBV4-1 with TRBJ1-1, with a weak D call TRBD1 (5 bases). The germline CDR1 and CDR2 sequences are MGHRA and YSYEKL. The CDR3 is 16 amino acids. Trimming left V 1 base short and J 1 base short, with 13 bases between. The CDR3 region has the DNA TGCGCCAGCAGCCAAGGGGCGGCCAGGGCGAACACTGAAGCTTTCTTT. It is translated as CASSQGAARANTEAFF.

On this clonotype: One end of the junction does not line up with germline, which may come from a read error. This chain uses TRBV29-1 with TRBJ2-7; 12 bases line up with TRBD2. The CDR3 loop spans 16 amino acids. Looked up from germline, CDR1 is SQVTM and CDR2 is ANQGSEA. The CDR3 nucleotides read TGCAGCGTTTCCCCCTCTAGCGGGGGGGCCGCGGAGACCCAGTATTTC. Translating gives CSVSPSSGGAAETQYF.

The chain uses TRBV4-1 and TRBJ2-7, with a possible D match to TRBD2 (6 bases). Trimming pared 4 bases from V and 1 base from J, leaving 14 bases between. CDR3 length: 15 residues. Germline V gene data show CDR1 as MGHRA and CDR2 as YSYEKL. The CDR3 DNA reads as TGCGCCAGCAGCCTTGGGACTGCTAAATCCTACGAGCAGTACTTC. It is translated as CASSLGTAKSYEQYF.

V gene TRBV10-3 combines with J gene TRBJ1-2; TRBD1 matches at 10 bases. Germline CDR1 reads ENHRY; CDR2 reads SYGVKD. With 5 bases clipped from V and 4 bases from J, the junction kept 4 bases outside the gene matches. This CDR3 spans 14 amino acids. CDR3 protein: CAISPGQGIYGYTF. The CDR3 region has the DNA TGTGCCATCAGTCCGGGACAGGGGATCTATGGCTACACCTTC.

The chain is built from TRBV5-5 and TRBJ2-1; D unclear. The V gene lost 6 bases and the J gene lost 3 bases, with 4 bases spanning the gap. This CDR3 spans 11 amino acids. Germline loops: CDR1 SGHKS, CDR2 YYEKEE (reference sequence). CDR3 DNA: TGTGCCAGCATTGTCTACAATGAGCAGTTCTTC. It codes for CASIVYNEQFF.

Details on this clonotype: Compared with germline, one end of the junction differs, possibly owing to a read error. The rearrangement uses TRBV15 and TRBJ2-5; perhaps TRBD1 as D (5 bases). The CDR3 covers 16 residues. The V gene's germline CDR1 is LNHNV and CDR2 YYDKDF (reference sequence). This CDR3 reads CATSREGLQGQGTQYF. For the CDR3, the DNA is TGTGCCACCAGCAGAGAGGGCCTCCAGGGTCAAGGGACCCAGTACTTC.

The chain combines TRBV2 with TRBJ2-4; D might be TRBD1 (5 bases). Germline V gene sequence: CDR1 SNHLY, CDR2 FYNNEI. CDR3 length: 13 amino acids. V lost 2 bases and J 7 bases, leaving 9 bases between the germline ends. The CDR3 bases are TGTGCCAGCAGTGAATTACAGGCGAACATTCAGTACTTC. Protein product: CASSELQANIQYF.

This clonotype was counted a few times. The chain recombines TRBV5-1 with TRBJ1-2; 7 nucleotides line up with TRBD1. The trim removed 3 bases at V and 7 bases at J, leaving 9 bases unmatched. Germline CDR1 SGHRS, CDR2 YFSETQ. The CDR3 extends over 14 amino acids. CDR3 region: CASSYHRGQGGYTF. CDR3 DNA: TGCGCCAGCAGCTACCACAGGGGCCAAGGTGGCTACACCTTC. Drawing the rest from reference TRBV5-1 and TRBJ1-2, the complete variable domain is KAGVTQTPRYLIKTRGQQVTLSCSPISGHRSVSWYQQTPGQGLQFLFEYFSETQRNKGNFPGRFSGRQFSNSRSEMNVSTLELGDSALYLCASSYHRGQGGYTFGSGTRLTVV.

The chain combines TRBV12-3 or TRBV12-4 with TRBJ1-1; D is possibly TRBD1 (5 bases). Trimming removed 6 bases from V and 7 bases from J, with 21 bases in between. This CDR3 is 15 amino acids long. CDR3 sequence: CASSLGLTSGGEAFF. The CDR3 DNA reads as TGTGCCAGCAGCCTAGGACTGACGTCTGGGGGTGAAGCTTTCTTT.

This clonotype was recorded once. The chain has TRBV7-9 and TRBJ2-7, with D perhaps TRBD2 (6 bases). V was pared by 8 bases and J by 2 bases, with 19 bases between. The CDR3 runs to 15 residues. CDR1 SEHNR and CDR2 FQNEAQ come from the germline V gene (reference sequence). The DNA of the CDR3 is TGTGCCAGCGGACAAACCGGGACTGGGGCCTACGAGCAGTACTTC. This gives the protein CASGQTGTGAYEQYF.